The 13 T cell receptor beta chains given below trace back to one sample, sequenced in a study of shared clonotypes between healthy human individuals. The repertoire was sequenced with immunoSEQ multiplex PCR; TCRdb's copy has only in-frame clones and lacks some. The sample lists 300,000 or so clones; around two thirds were seen once. Sequencing was carried out using memory CD4+ T cells sorted from blood. Sample subset: CD45RA-negative fraction. Receptors originate from a man under 40 in good health.

The chain recombines TRBV7-2 with TRBJ2-5; D could derive from TRBD1 or TRBD2 (6 bases each). CDR1 SGHTA and CDR2 FQGNSA come from the germline V gene. Trimming took off 1 base at V and 2 bases at J, with 8 bases between the two ends. CDR3 length: 14 amino acids. The CDR3 DNA sequence: TGTGCCAGCAGCTTAGGGGGGGCGCAAGAGACCCAGTACTTC. It translates to CASSLGGAQETQYF.

This rearrangement joins TRBV5-1 to TRBJ2-1; D ambiguous. V lost 1 base and J lost 8, with 7 bases in between. The CDR3 is 12 amino acids. Germline-derived CDR1 and CDR2 are SGHRS and YFSETQ. As DNA, the CDR3 is TGCGCCAGCAGCTTGACATTCGATGAGCAGTTCTTC. Translating gives CASSLTFDEQFF. The full variable domain, completed using reference TRBV5-1 and TRBJ2-1, is KAGVTQTPRYLIKTRGQQVTLSCSPISGHRSVSWYQQTPGQGLQFLFEYFSETQRNKGNFPGRFSGRQFSNSRSEMNVSTLELGDSALYLCASSLTFDEQFFGPGTRLTVL.

The rearrangement uses TRBV28 and TRBJ2-1; tentatively, D is TRBD1 or TRBD2 (5 bases each). Germline CDR1 is MDHEN and CDR2 is SYDVKM. Deletions cut 8 bases from V and 4 bases from J, with 18 bases between. This CDR3 spans 15 amino acids. In DNA, the CDR3 is TGTGCCAGCGTTGGGGCGGGCCGAGGTTACAATGAGCAGTTCTTC. This encodes CASVGAGRGYNEQFF.

The CDR3 region has the DNA TGCAGCGTCGTGGACAGGGAAGCTTTCTTT. It is translated as CSVVDREAFF. The chain is built from TRBV29-1 and TRBJ1-1; 7 bases are a match to TRBD1. The V segment lost 6 bases and the J segment 8 bases; nucleotides outside the gene matches: 3. Per the germline V gene, CDR1 is SQVTM and CDR2 is ANQGSEA. This CDR3 contains 10 residues. The full variable domain, its missing parts supplied by reference TRBV29-1 and TRBJ1-1, is SAVISQKPSRDICQRGTSLTIQCQVDSQVTMMFWYRQQPGQSLTLIATANQGSEATYESGFVIDKFPISRPNLTFSTLTVSNMSPEDSSIYLCSVVDREAFFGQGTRLTVV.

V and J are TRBV27 and TRBJ1-4; possibly TRBD1 for D (5 bases). This CDR3 has 15 amino acids. From germline, CDR1 is MNHEY and CDR2 SMNVEV (reference sequence). V gave up 4 bases and J gave up 7 bases, with 16 bases separating them. The CDR3: CASSSQGSGVEKLFF. DNA of the CDR3: TGTGCCAGCAGTTCCCAGGGATCCGGGGTTGAAAAACTGTTTTTT.

V and J are TRBV9 and TRBJ2-3; D call uncertain. V was clipped by 0 bases and J by 0 bases, with 8 bases between them. CDR1 is SGDLS and CDR2 is YYNGEE in the germline V gene. The CDR3 totals 15 residues. CDR3 region: CASSVEVLSTDTQYF. The CDR3 coding sequence is TGTGCCAGCAGCGTAGAGGTTCTAAGCACAGATACGCAGTATTTT.

V and J are TRBV7-8 and TRBJ2-7, with TRBD2 matching over 12 bases. Trimming cost V 3 bases and J 8 bases; bases outside gene matches: 5. The CDR3 spans 14 residues. Germline V gene sequence: CDR1 SGHVS, CDR2 FQNEAQ. The DNA for the CDR3 is TGTGCCAGCAGCTTCGGGACTAGCGGGTACAAGCAGTACTTC. Amino acid sequence: CASSFGTSGYKQYF.

For this clone: At one of its ends the junction is not consistent with the germline gene, which may arise from a read error. The V and J genes are TRBV7-9 and TRBJ1-5, with no clear D. Germline V gives CDR1 SEHNR, CDR2 FQNEAQ (reference sequence). This CDR3 has 15 residues. The chain's CDR3 is CASSLAMAPNHPQHF. In DNA, the CDR3 is TGTGCCAGCAGCTTAGCAATGGCTCCTAATCATCCCCAGCATTTT.

The V call is TRBV2, the J call TRBJ1-1; tentative D call: TRBD1 (5 bases). CDR3 length: 15 amino acids. Germline CDR1 is SNHLY and CDR2 is FYNNEI. Trimming removed 3 bases from V and 3 bases from J, with 14 bases in between. CDR3 region: CASSDGLGGYTEAFF. The CDR3 DNA sequence: TGTGCCAGCAGTGACGGGCTTGGGGGGTACACTGAAGCTTTCTTT. The full variable domain, rest sourced from reference TRBV2 and TRBJ1-1, is EPEVTQTPSHQVTQMGQEVILRCVPISNHLYFYWYRQILGQKVEFLVSFYNNEISEKSEIFDDQFSVERPDGSNFTLKIRSTKLEDSAMYFCASSDGLGGYTEAFFGQGTRLTVV.

The V gene is TRBV10-3, the J gene TRBJ1-3; D might be TRBD1 (5 bases). Germline V gene sequence: CDR1 ENHRY, CDR2 SYGVKD. Trimming cost V 4 bases and J 0 bases, with 7 bases left between them. The CDR3 is made up of 14 amino acids. DNA for the CDR3: TGTGCCATCAGTGGGGACTTCTCTGGAAACACCATATATTTT. Protein product: CAISGDFSGNTIYF.

J is TRBJ2-5 and V is TRBV30; a weak D match, TRBD2 (5 bases). Germline CDR1 reads GTSNPN; CDR2 reads SVGIG (reference sequence). Trimming removed 5 bases from V and 2 bases from J, with 15 bases in between. The CDR3 has 14 residues. The CDR3 loop reads CAWAQVGGQETQYF. Written as DNA, the CDR3 is TGTGCCTGGGCCCAGGTTGGAGGTCAAGAGACCCAGTACTTC.

This chain connects TRBV7-2 to TRBJ2-1; D is unresolved. The germline V and J ends were trimmed by 2 bases and 4 bases, with 6 bases remaining between them. The CDR3 sequence is 13 residues long. Germline V CDR1 and CDR2: SGHTA, FQGNSA. The CDR3 coding sequence is TGTGCCAGCAGCTTATTAGGATACAATGAGCAGTTCTTC. Its translation is CASSLLGYNEQFF.

The chain links TRBV7-9 to TRBJ2-7, with TRBD2 as a possible D gene (5 bases). CDR3 length: 14 residues. V was pared by 5 bases and J by 0 bases, with 11 bases between. The germline V gene encodes CDR1 SEHNR and CDR2 FQNEAQ (reference sequence). Here the CDR3 DNA reads TGTGCCAGCAGCGATTCGGGGAGCTCCTACGAGCAGTACTTC. The encoded protein is CASSDSGSSYEQYF.